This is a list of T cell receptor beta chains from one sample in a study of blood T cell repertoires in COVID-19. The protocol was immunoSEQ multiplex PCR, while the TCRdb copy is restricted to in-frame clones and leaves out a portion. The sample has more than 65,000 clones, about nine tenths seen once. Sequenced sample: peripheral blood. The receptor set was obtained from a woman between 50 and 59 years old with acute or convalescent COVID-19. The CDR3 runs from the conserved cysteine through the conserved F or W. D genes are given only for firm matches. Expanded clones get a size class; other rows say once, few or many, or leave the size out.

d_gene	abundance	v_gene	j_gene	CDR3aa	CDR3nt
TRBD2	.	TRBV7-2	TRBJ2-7	CASSLAGLAGEEQYF	TGTGCCAGCAGCTTAGCGGGACTAGCGGGAGAAGAGCAGTACTTC
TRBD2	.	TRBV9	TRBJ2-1	CASSESGTPRDEQFF	TGTGCCAGCAGCGAAAGCGGGACCCCCCGGGATGAGCAGTTCTTC
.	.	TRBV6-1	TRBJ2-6	CASSEALGVPGANVLTF	TGTGCCAGCAGTGAAGCGCTCGGTGTTCCCGGGGCCAACGTCCTGACTTTC
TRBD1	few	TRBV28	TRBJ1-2	CATELPGGRGYGYTF	TGTGCCACCGAACTTCCAGGGGGGCGCGGCTATGGCTACACCTTC
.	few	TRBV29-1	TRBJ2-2	CSVGVPTGELFF	TGCAGCGTAGGGGTCCCCACCGGGGAGCTGTTTTTT
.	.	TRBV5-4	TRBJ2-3	CASTGGSTDTQYF	TGTGCCAGCACTGGGGGCTCGACAGATACGCAGTATTTT
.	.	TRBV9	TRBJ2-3	CASSRRGNTDTQYF	TGTGCCAGCAGCCGCCGAGGGAACACAGATACGCAGTATTTT
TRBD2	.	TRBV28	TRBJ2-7	CASSTGGTSGSKEQYF	TGTGCCAGCAGTACCGGTGGGACTAGCGGGAGCAAGGAGCAGTACTTC
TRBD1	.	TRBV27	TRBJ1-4	CASSFSGGLGEKLFF	TGTGCCAGCAGTTTTTCAGGGGGCCTCGGTGAAAAACTGTTTTTT
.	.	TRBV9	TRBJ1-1	CASSRGGTEAFF	TGTGCCAGCAGCCGAGGGGGCACTGAAGCTTTCTTT
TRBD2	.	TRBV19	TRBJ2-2	CASRGLAGGITNTGELFF	TGTGCCAGTAGGGGACTAGCGGGAGGCATCACGAACACCGGGGAGCTGTTTTTT
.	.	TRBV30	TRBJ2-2	CAWSVWDTQNTGELFF	TGTGCCTGGAGTGTATGGGACACTCAAAACACCGGGGAGCTGTTTTTT
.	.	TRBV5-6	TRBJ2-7	CASTSSYEQYF	TGTGCCAGCACTAGTTCCTACGAGCAGTACTTC
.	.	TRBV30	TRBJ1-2	CAWSAGRGAAFGYTF	TGTGCCTGGAGTGCAGGGAGGGGGGCAGCTTTTGGCTACACCTTC
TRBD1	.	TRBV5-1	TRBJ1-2	CASSGRQGERYTF	TGCGCCAGCAGCGGCAGACAGGGTGAGCGCTACACCTTC
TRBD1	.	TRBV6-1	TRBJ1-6	CASSEVTGYNSPLHF	TGTGCCAGCAGTGAAGTGACAGGGTATAATTCACCCCTCCACTTT
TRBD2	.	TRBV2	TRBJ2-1	CASSATGTTYNEQFF	TGTGCCAGCAGTGCCACCGGGACTACCTACAATGAGCAGTTCTTC
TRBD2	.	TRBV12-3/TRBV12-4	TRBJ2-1	CASSLGLVKFF	TGTGCCAGCAGTCTGGGACTAGTGAAGTTCTTC
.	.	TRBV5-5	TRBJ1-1	CASKSLTVNTEAFF	TGTGCCAGCAAATCCTTAACAGTGAACACTGAAGCTTTCTTT
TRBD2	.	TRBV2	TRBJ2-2	CASSEETSGYTGELFF	TGTGCCAGCAGTGAGGAGACTAGCGGATACACCGGGGAGCTGTTTTTT
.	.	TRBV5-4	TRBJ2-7	CAPQGLNSYEQYF	TGTGCCCCCCAGGGACTGAACTCCTACGAGCAGTACTTC
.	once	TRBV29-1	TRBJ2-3	CSVAVISGTDTQYF	TGCAGCGTGGCCGTTATCTCAGGCACAGATACGCAGTATTTT
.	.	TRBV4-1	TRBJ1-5	CASSQEPQGGQPQHF	TGCGCCAGCAGCCAAGAACCTCAGGGAGGGCAGCCCCAGCATTTT
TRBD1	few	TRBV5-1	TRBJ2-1	CASSFSGTDYNEQFF	TGCGCCAGCAGCTTTTCCGGGACAGACTACAATGAGCAGTTCTTC
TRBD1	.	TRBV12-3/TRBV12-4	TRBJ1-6	CATRGQGDSPLHF	TGTGCCACCAGGGGGCAGGGTGATTCACCCCTCCACTTT
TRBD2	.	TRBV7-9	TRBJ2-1	CASSTGLAPYNEQFF	TGTGCCAGCAGCACGGGACTAGCCCCCTACAATGAGCAGTTCTTC
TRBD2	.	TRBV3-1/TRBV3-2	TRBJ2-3	CASSPGGTSRADTQYF	TGTGCCAGCAGCCCAGGGGGGACTAGCAGGGCAGATACGCAGTATTTT
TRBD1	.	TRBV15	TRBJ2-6	CATSGQGARVSGANVLTF	TGTGCCACCAGCGGACAGGGGGCGCGGGTTAGTGGGGCCAACGTCCTGACTTTC
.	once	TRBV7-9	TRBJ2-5	CASSFATGYQETQYF	TGTGCCAGCAGCTTTGCGACAGGCTACCAAGAGACCCAGTACTTC
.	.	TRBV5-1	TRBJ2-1	CASSLGPQYEQFF	TGCGCCAGCAGCCTGGGTCCACAGTATGAGCAGTTCTTC
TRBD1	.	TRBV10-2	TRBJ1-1	CASAATDRSNTEAFF	TGCGCCAGTGCTGCTACGGACAGGTCGAACACTGAAGCTTTCTTT
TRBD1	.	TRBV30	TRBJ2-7	CAWRDTGAREQYF	TGTGCCTGGAGGGACACAGGGGCTCGCGAGCAGTACTTC
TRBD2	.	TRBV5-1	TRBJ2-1	CASSLELADYNEQFF	TGCGCCAGCAGCTTGGAACTAGCGGATTACAATGAGCAGTTCTTC
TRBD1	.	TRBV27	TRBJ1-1	CASSFRVRGLNVGTEAFF	TGTGCCAGCAGTTTCCGGGTCAGGGGGCTAAACGTTGGTACTGAAGCTTTCTTT
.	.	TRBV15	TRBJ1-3	CATSRSADTIYF	TGTGCCACCAGCAGAAGCGCCGACACCATATATTTT
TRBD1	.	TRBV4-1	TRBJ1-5	CASSQDDRGNQPQHF	TGCGCCAGCAGCCAAGATGACAGGGGCAATCAGCCCCAGCATTTT
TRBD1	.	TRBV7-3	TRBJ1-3	CASSLTGSGNTIYF	TGTGCCAGCAGCTTGACAGGGTCTGGAAACACCATATATTTT
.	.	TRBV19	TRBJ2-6	CASSIVGQRLHSGANVLTF	TGTGCCAGTAGTATAGTAGGACAGAGATTACACTCTGGGGCCAACGTCCTGACTTTC
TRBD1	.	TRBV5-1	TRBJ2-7	CASRVTGTEAYEQYF	TGCGCCAGCAGGGTGACCGGGACAGAGGCCTACGAGCAGTACTTC
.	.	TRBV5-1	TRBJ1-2	CASSPPGGGRNYGYTF	TGCGCCAGCAGCCCCCCCGGAGGAGGGCGGAACTATGGCTACACCTTC
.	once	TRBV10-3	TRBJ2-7	CAISESGGATYEQYF	TGTGCCATCAGTGAGTCAGGAGGGGCCACCTACGAGCAGTACTTC
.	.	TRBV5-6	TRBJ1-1	CASTLPGVPNTEAFF	TGTGCCAGCACCCTTCCCGGGGTACCGAACACTGAAGCTTTCTTT
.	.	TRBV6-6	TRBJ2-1	CASRGEWTNNNEQFF	TGTGCCAGCAGAGGGGAATGGACTAATAACAATGAGCAGTTCTTC
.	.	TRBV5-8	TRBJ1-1	CASRLTGRVTEAFF	TGTGCCAGCAGATTGACAGGACGGGTCACTGAAGCTTTCTTT
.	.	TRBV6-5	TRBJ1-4	CASSPRADNEKLFF	TGTGCCAGCAGCCCCAGGGCGGATAATGAAAAACTGTTTTTT
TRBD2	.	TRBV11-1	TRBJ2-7	CASSVLAGGYEQYF	TGTGCCAGCAGCGTACTAGCGGGTGGCTACGAGCAGTACTTC